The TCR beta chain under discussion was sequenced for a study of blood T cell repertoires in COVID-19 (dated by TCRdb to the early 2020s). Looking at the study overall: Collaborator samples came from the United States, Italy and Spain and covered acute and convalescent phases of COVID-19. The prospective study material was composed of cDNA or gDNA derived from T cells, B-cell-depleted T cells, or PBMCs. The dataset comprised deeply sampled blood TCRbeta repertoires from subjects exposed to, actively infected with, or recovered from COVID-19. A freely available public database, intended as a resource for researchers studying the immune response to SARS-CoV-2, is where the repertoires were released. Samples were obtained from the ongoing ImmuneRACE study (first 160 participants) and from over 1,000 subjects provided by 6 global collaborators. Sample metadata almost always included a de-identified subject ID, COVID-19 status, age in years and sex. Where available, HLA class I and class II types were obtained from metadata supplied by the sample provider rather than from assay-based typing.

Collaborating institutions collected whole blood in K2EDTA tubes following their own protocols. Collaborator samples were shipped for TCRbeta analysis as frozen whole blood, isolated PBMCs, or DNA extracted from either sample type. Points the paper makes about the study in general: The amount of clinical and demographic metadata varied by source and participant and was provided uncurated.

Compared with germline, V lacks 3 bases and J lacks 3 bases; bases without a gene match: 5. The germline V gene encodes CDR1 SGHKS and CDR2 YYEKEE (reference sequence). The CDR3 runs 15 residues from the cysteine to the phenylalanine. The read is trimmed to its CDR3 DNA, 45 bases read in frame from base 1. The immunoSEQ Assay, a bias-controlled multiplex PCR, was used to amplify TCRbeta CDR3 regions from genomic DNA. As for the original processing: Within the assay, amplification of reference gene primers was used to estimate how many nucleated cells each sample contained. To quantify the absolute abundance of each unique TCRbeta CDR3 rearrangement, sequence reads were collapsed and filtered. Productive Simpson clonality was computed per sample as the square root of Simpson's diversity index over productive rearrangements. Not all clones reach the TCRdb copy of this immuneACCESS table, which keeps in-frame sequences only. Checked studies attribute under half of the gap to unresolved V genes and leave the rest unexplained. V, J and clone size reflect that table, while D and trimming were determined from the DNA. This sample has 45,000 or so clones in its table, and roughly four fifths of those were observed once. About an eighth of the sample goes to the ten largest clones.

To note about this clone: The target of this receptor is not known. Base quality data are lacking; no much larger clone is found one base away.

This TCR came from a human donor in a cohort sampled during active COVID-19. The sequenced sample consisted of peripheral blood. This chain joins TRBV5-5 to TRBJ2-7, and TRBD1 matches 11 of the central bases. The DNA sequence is TGTGCCAGCAGCTCAAGGACAGGGGGCCTCTACGAGCAGTACTTC. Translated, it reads CASSSRTGGLYEQYF.